Sequencing of this TCR beta chain was carried out in a study of CD8 T cells in ankylosing spondylitis. Study-wide findings and caveats: Earlier literature documents some of the motif variants in reactive arthritis synovial fluid and blood. Ankylosing spondylitis blood appeared to be characterized by a TCR beta motif of several highly homologous variants.

With respect to this clonotype: Its antigen remains unknown.

TCRdb re-called the 5' RACE reads with MiXCR, one entry per CDR3 protein. The sample includes around 39,000 distinct CDR3 sequences, roughly 9.6% of them seen just once. Germline-derived CDR1 and CDR2 are SNHLY and FYNNEI. The J segment lost 6 bases and the V segment lost 6 bases, leaving 5 bases of the junction unmatched. The CDR3 is 14 residues long. V gene TRBV2 combines with J gene TRBJ1-5; 10 bases are a match to TRBD1. What was sequenced was synovial fluid, either unsorted or a sorted T cell fraction (not recorded which). This TCR came from a male donor with ankylosing spondylitis. The CDR3 DNA sequence: TGTGCCAGCAGCGCGGACAGGGGGACTCAGCCCCAGCATTTT. As protein: CASSADRGTQPQHF.